The clone carrying this T cell receptor beta chain was detected many times. No antigen is known for it. These data are taken from a study of identical twins. The study's findings and limits: The degree of excess twin sharing was weaker in beta out-of-frame sequences.

The V and J ends lost 1 base and 12 bases respectively, with 12 bases between them. Germline CDR1 reads SEHNR; CDR2 reads FQNEAQ (reference sequence). This CDR3 is 13 amino acids long. Unique molecular identifiers were in the cDNA, with template-switch universal primer binding. Each CDR3 protein is one row after TCRdb ran MiXCR on the 5' RACE reads. The table includes about 250,000 distinct CDR3 sequences, approximately 8.3% detected once. This sample was also put to use in a study of yellow fever vaccine responses in identical twins.

This sequence was found in a woman aged 18-35 years in good health. The sample taken for sequencing was CD8+ T cells sorted from blood. V and J are TRBV7-9 and TRBJ1-4; D gene uncertain. This chain's CDR3 is CASSLGLGAELFF. In DNA, the CDR3 is TGTGCCAGCAGCTTAGGCTTGGGTGCTGAACTGTTTTTT.